This T cell receptor (beta chain) was profiled in a study of regulatory T cells in long-lasting Graves disease. In building TCR beta libraries, iRepertoire HTBI primers were used together with Arm-PCR of CDR3 regions. TCRdb redid the calling of the multiplex PCR reads with MiXCR, one entry per CDR3 protein. Seen here are almost 450,000 distinct CDR3 sequences, less than 20% observed once, and the top ten hold roughly 10%. Findings of the study overall: Shared public clonotypes totalled around 2,900 in persistent patients, compared with about 960 in new patients.

The germline gives CDR1 MDHEN, CDR2 SYDVKM. Trimming took 3 bases from V and 6 from J, leaving 19 bases between them. This CDR3 has 16 residues. Time point of the sample: newly diagnosed GD, antithyroid drugs for less than 3 months. The authors made the TCR library using RNA they extracted from PBMCs. American Thyroid Association guidelines defined Graves' disease diagnosis. This clonotype was counted many times. Its antigen is unknown. Another study also made use of these data, one on T cells in Graves' hyperthyroidism and ophthalmopathy. That study adds: The hyperthyroidism was newly diagnosed and had lasted under 2 months; the patients were aged 18 to 65.

The sample was peripheral blood mononuclear cells (PBMCs), taken at new diagnosis, from a patient treated with antithyroid drugs. This clonotype originated in a woman aged 25 to 45 with Graves disease. The chain links TRBV28 to TRBJ2-3; a possible D gene is TRBD2 (6 bases). CDR3 in amino acids: CASSFPRGAVGDTQYF. The DNA for the CDR3 is TGTGCCAGCAGTTTCCCCCGCGGGGCCGTCGGCGATACGCAGTATTTT.